This T cell receptor (beta chain) was obtained from a study of blood T cell repertoires in COVID-19. The length of the CDR3 is 15 residues. Germline CDR1 is ENHRY and CDR2 is SYGVKD. With 7 bases clipped from V and 3 bases from J, the junction kept 10 bases outside the gene matches. The protocol was immunoSEQ multiplex PCR, while the TCRdb copy is restricted to in-frame clones and leaves out a portion. The sample lists about 160,000 clones, 92% occurring once. The clonotype was recovered from a man younger than 45 with COVID-19, enrolled during active disease. Material for sequencing was peripheral blood. The chain is built from TRBV10-3 and TRBJ2-7; 9 bases are shared with TRBD1. The CDR3 is CAITETGGGSYEQYF. DNA for the CDR3: TGTGCCATCACCGAGACAGGGGGAGGTAGCTACGAGCAGTACTTC.